The clone carrying this T cell receptor (beta chain) has only one observation. The method was immunoSEQ multiplex PCR; TCRdb's version includes in-frame clones alone and lacks a portion of them. The data hold roughly 87,000 clones, with 91% observed a single time. This sample was taken from a study of technical replicates of blood from a few donors. This CDR3 is 10 amino acids long. V was pared by 8 bases and J by 4 bases, with 7 bases between. Germline V lookup: CDR1 DFQATT, CDR2 SNEGSKA (reference sequence). The TCR was taken from a human donor in good health. This chain links TRBV20-1 with TRBJ2-3; D is unclear. Sequences were obtained from T cells isolated from PBMCs. CDR3 loop: CSLYADTQYF. The CDR3 DNA reads TGCAGTTTATATGCAGATACGCAGTATTTT.